This TCR beta chain was obtained from a study of cytomegalovirus exposure and HLA in healthy donors. This PCR relied on a set of 60 Vbeta primers and 13 Jbeta primers. The table came from immunoSEQ multiplex PCR; TCRdb's copy has only in-frame clones and leaves some out. The table includes 90,000 to 150,000 clones, about 78% detected once. The V end was cut by 2 bases, the J end by 0 bases, with 8 bases between. Germline loops: CDR1 SGHTS, CDR2 YDEGEE. The CDR3 totals 15 residues. This sequence originates from a woman aged 40 to 49 in good health and CMV-seropositive. Sequences were obtained from PBMCs. The genes are TRBV5-8 and TRBJ1-4; tentatively, D is TRBD1 (6 bases). For the CDR3, the DNA is TGTGCCAGCAGCTTTTCAGGGGCAACTAATGAAAAACTGTTTTTT. Encoded protein: CASSFSGATNEKLFF.